This TCR beta chain was found in a study of blood T cell repertoires in COVID-19. The table came from immunoSEQ multiplex PCR; TCRdb's copy has only in-frame clones and leaves some out. The sample holds about 120,000 clones, about 91% seen once. This CDR3 region has 15 residues. The V segment lost 6 bases and the J segment 8 bases; nucleotides outside the gene matches: 11. Germline V gives CDR1 SGHRS, CDR2 YFSETQ. This sequence originates from a man between 50 and 59 years old with acute or convalescent COVID-19. The chain uses TRBV5-1 and TRBJ1-6; TRBD1 matches 7 bases. The sequenced sample was peripheral blood. The CDR3 bases are TGCGCCAGCAAAGAATGGGCAGGGGGTGATTCACCCCTCCACTTT. Translated, it gives CASKEWAGGDSPLHF.